This T cell receptor beta chain was sequenced during a study of blood T cell repertoires in COVID-19. This CDR3 region has 16 residues. The V gene's germline CDR1 is SGHNT and CDR2 YENEEA. Germline trimming cut 1 base from V and 4 bases from J; bases unmatched to any gene: 3. Sequencing used immunoSEQ multiplex PCR; TCRdb keeps in-frame clones, though not all of them. The sample yields approximately 150,000 clones, about four fifths seen once. The sequenced sample consisted of peripheral blood. This receptor was obtained from a human donor with acute or convalescent COVID-19. The donor label of this sample is uncertain. This chain uses TRBV11-3 with TRBJ2-1; the match to TRBD2 covers 11 bases. The CDR3 DNA reads TGTGCCAGCAGCTTAGGATTAGCGGGGGGGTACAATGAGCAGTTCTTC. Residues: CASSLGLAGGYNEQFF.